This TCR beta chain was sequenced during a study of blood T cell repertoires in COVID-19. This clone was detected once. Trimming removed 4 bases at V and 2 bases at J, with 9 bases between. The CDR3 is made up of 13 amino acids. Germline CDR1 and CDR2: WSHSY and SAAADI. Assay: immunoSEQ multiplex PCR; the TCRdb copy retains only in-frame clones and omits some. The table shows roughly 380,000 clones, with around 87% occurring only once. Sequences were obtained from PBMCs or T cells enriched from blood (not recorded which). The clonotype was recovered from a man aged 25-40 years who had recovered from COVID-19. The rearrangement uses TRBV10-2 and TRBJ2-7; D may be TRBD2 (6 bases). In DNA, the CDR3 is TGCGCCAGCAGTGCCGGGAGAGCCTACGAGCAGTACTTC. It encodes CASSAGRAYEQYF.